These 30 T cell receptor beta chains were all obtained from the same sample, sequenced in a study of HIV-infected patients and healthy controls. About 540 ng RNA was reverse transcribed with alpha and beta constant-region primers. Separate chain-specific third strand synthesis with multiplexing indices produced the alpha and beta libraries. A single record per CDR3 protein comes from TCRdb applying MiXCR to the 5' RACE reads. Of approximately 9,800 distinct CDR3 sequences listed, roughly 8% are singletons. The repertoire came from unfractionated whole blood and reflected all unsorted peripheral T cells. The sample was blood. These receptors were taken from an adult in good health.

This clonotype was seen repeatedly, ten times or more. The chain uses TRBV12-3 or TRBV12-4 and TRBJ2-2; TRBD2 matches at 11 bases. V lost 1 base to trimming and J lost 7 bases; unmatched junction nucleotides: 8. This CDR3 comprises 17 residues. The CDR3 bases are TGTGCCAGCAGTTTAGATTTTAGCGGGGGGGGAATCGGGGAGCTGTTTTTT. Amino acid sequence: CASSLDFSGGGIGELFF.

By share, this clonotype ranks as medium-sized. This sequence joins TRBV18 and TRBJ1-1; 10 nucleotides align to TRBD1. This CDR3 comprises 16 residues. J gave up 5 bases and V 2 bases, and 8 bases lay outside the gene matches. Per the germline V gene, CDR1 is KGHSH and CDR2 is LQKENI. The CDR3 nucleotides are TGTGCCAGCTCACCAATGAGAGGGACAGGGGAGACTGAAGCTTTCTTT. Its protein product is CASSPMRGTGETEAFF.

V and J are TRBV4-2 and TRBJ1-1; no firm D call. The CDR3 covers 14 residues. Trimming took off 0 bases at V and 0 bases at J, with 5 bases between the two ends. From germline, CDR1 is LGHNA and CDR2 YNFKEQ. The CDR3 region has the DNA TGTGCCAGCAGCCAAGATACCGTGAACACTGAAGCTTTCTTT. This sequence encodes CASSQDTVNTEAFF.

This clonotype was counted at least ten times. The chain is built from TRBV20-1 and TRBJ1-2; 8 bases agree with TRBD1. The CDR3 runs 12 residues. Trimming removed 1 base from V and 13 bases from J; junction bases left unmatched: 8. Germline V gene data show CDR1 as DFQATT and CDR2 as SNEGSKA (reference sequence). CDR3 coding DNA: TGCAGTGCTAGAGGGACAGGGAATTTTTGCACCTTC. Its translation: CSARGTGNFCTF.

The chain carries TRBV5-4 and TRBJ1-6; D gene unclear. The CDR3 extends over 15 amino acids. The germline gives CDR1 SGHNT, CDR2 YYREEE (reference sequence). The V and J ends lost 4 bases and 9 bases respectively, with 17 bases between them. In DNA, the CDR3 is TGTGCCAGCAGCAACCAAAAAAACGTAATTTCACCCCTCCACTTT. Translating it yields CASSNQKNVISPLHF.

This clonotype was observed many times. The CDR3 protein is CASSLAAAPSTIYF. The CDR3, as DNA: TGTGCCAGCAGTTTAGCGGCAGCCCCCAGCACCATATATTTT. V usage is TRBV12-3 or TRBV12-4 and J usage is TRBJ1-3; no clear D. Trimming took 0 bases from V and 9 from J, leaving 12 bases between them. This CDR3 is 14 amino acids long.

Relative to its sample, this clonotype is medium-sized (0.01 to 0.1%). The chain couples TRBV29-1 to TRBJ1-5; 8 bases align to TRBD1. Trimming cost V 4 bases and J 4 bases; bases outside gene matches: 0. The CDR3 runs 12 residues. Germline CDR1 is SQVTM and CDR2 is ANQGSEA. The CDR3 coding sequence is TGCAGCGTTGGGACAGGGAATCAGCCCCAGCATTTT. It is translated as CSVGTGNQPQHF.

This clonotype is judged medium-sized. This chain joins TRBV5-5 and TRBJ1-1; D possibly corresponds to TRBD1 (6 bases). Germline V gene lookup returns CDR1 SGHKS and CDR2 YYEKEE (reference sequence). With 4 bases removed from V and 11 bases from J, the gap between germline ends came to 18 bases. The CDR3 length is 13 residues. CDR3: CASSPRQVGSAFF. CDR3 sequence (DNA): TGTGCCAGCAGCCCGCGACAGGTTGGATCGGCTTTCTTT.

This chain uses TRBV7-9 with TRBJ2-6; D is uncertain. V was cut by 2 bases and J by 6 bases, with 8 bases left in between. The CDR3 is made up of 14 amino acids. Germline CDR1 and CDR2: SEHNR and FQNEAQ (reference sequence). The CDR3 protein is CASSLRSEANVLTF. Here the CDR3 DNA reads TGTGCCAGCAGCTTAAGGAGCGAGGCCAACGTCCTGACTTTC.

The chain carries TRBV6-2 or TRBV6-3 and TRBJ2-3; no clear D. The CDR3 covers 16 residues. The germline CDR1 and CDR2 sequences are MNHEY and SVGEGT. The V and J ends lost 3 bases and 3 bases respectively, with 16 bases between them. The CDR3 coding sequence is TGTGCCAGCAGTTATCGGGCCGAACAGTCTACAGATACGCAGTATTTT. The encoded protein is CASSYRAEQSTDTQYF.

The chain couples TRBV5-5 to TRBJ2-7, with 9 bases matching TRBD2. The CDR3 totals 15 residues. Germline V gene sequence: CDR1 SGHKS, CDR2 YYEKEE (reference sequence). With 1 base clipped from V and 2 bases from J, the junction kept 4 bases outside the gene matches. The CDR3 DNA reads as TGTGCCAGCAGCTTGTTGACTAGCGGCCCCTACGAGCAGTACTTC. It codes for CASSLLTSGPYEQYF.

This clonotype ranks as medium-sized. The chain combines TRBV7-2 with TRBJ2-7; TRBD1 agrees at 9 bases. The CDR3 is 18 amino acids. Per the germline V gene, CDR1 is SGHTA and CDR2 is FQGNSA. Unmatched junction bases numbered 19, after V lost 5 bases and J lost 5 bases. The CDR3 DNA reads TGTGCCAGCAGCCTCGCCGTTTGGTCGGGACAGGGTGGGCACGAGCAGTACTTC. As protein: CASSLAVWSGQGGHEQYF.

In this sample, this clonotype turned up many times. The chain joins TRBV5-1 to TRBJ1-1; tentatively, D is TRBD1 (5 bases). Per germline, CDR1 SGHRS and CDR2 YFSETQ. This CDR3 region has 12 residues. V shed 3 bases and J shed 10 bases, with 13 bases lying between them. The CDR3 loop reads CASSYGAGVAFF. Written as DNA, the CDR3 is TGCGCCAGCAGCTACGGGGCCGGTGTAGCTTTCTTT.

Sample share makes this clonotype medium-sized (0.01 to 0.1%). The CDR3 loop reads CASSFDRIQETQYF. The CDR3 DNA reads TGCGCCAGCAGCTTTGACAGGATCCAAGAGACCCAGTACTTC. V gene TRBV5-1 combines with J gene TRBJ2-5; a weak D match, TRBD1 (6 bases). The germline V and J ends were trimmed by 2 bases and 1 base, with 9 bases remaining between them. The germline CDR1 and CDR2 sequences are SGHRS and YFSETQ. The CDR3 extends over 14 amino acids. Together with reference TRBV5-1 and TRBJ2-5, the CDR3 gives the full variable domain: KAGVTQTPRYLIKTRGQQVTLSCSPISGHRSVSWYQQTPGQGLQFLFEYFSETQRNKGNFPGRFSGRQFSNSRSEMNVSTLELGDSALYLCASSFDRIQETQYFGPGTRLLVL.

This clonotype ranks as medium-sized. The genes are TRBV27 and TRBJ1-5; no definite D call. Between the trimmed V and J ends, which lost 5 bases and 2 bases, there was a span of 7 bases. CDR1 and CDR2 from the germline V gene are MNHEY and SMNVEV (reference sequence). The CDR3 is made up of 13 amino acids. This chain's CDR3 is CASSPPGNQPQHF. The CDR3 nucleotides are TGTGCCAGCAGTCCCCCGGGCAATCAGCCCCAGCATTTT.

This clonotype rates as medium-sized. The gene calls are TRBV6-1 and TRBJ1-2, with D tentatively TRBD1 (6 bases). This CDR3 region has 15 residues. Germline V lookup: CDR1 MNHNS, CDR2 SASEGT. The V end lost 0 bases, the J end lost 6 bases, and 14 bases lay between the germline ends. The CDR3 region is CASSEAPAPGDGYTF. The CDR3 DNA sequence: TGTGCCAGCAGTGAAGCCCCGGCCCCAGGGGATGGCTACACCTTC.

This clonotype was counted many times. The CDR3 DNA is TGTGCCAGCAGCCGGCGGGGGGGCCAAACGGAGACCCAGTACTTC. Translating gives CASSRRGGQTETQYF. The rearrangement links TRBV14 to TRBJ2-5; 9 bases match TRBD2. The CDR3 has 15 residues. The V gene's germline CDR1 is SGHDN and CDR2 FVKESK. After removal of 4 bases from V and 5 bases from J, the junction contained 8 bases not matched to a gene.

The table lists this clonotype with a few counts. J is TRBJ1-1 and V is TRBV3-1; tentatively, D is TRBD1 (5 bases). CDR3 length: 11 residues. Germline lookup yields CDR1 LGHDT and CDR2 YNNKEL (reference sequence). Trimming stripped 8 bases from V and 7 bases from J, with 11 bases between. In nucleotides, the CDR3 is TGTGCCAGCCAACACGGGGGTGAAGCTTTCTTT. Its translation is CASQHGGEAFF.

In its sample, this clonotype was seen many times. The chain carries TRBV27 and TRBJ1-1; 8 nucleotides agree with TRBD1. In germline, CDR1 is MNHEY, CDR2 SMNVEV (reference sequence). CDR3 size: 17 residues. V shed 4 bases and J 0 bases; nucleotides not matched to a gene: 10. CDR3 residues: CASSSWTGKGMNTEAFF. The CDR3 nucleotides read TGTGCCAGCAGTTCGTGGACAGGGAAAGGAATGAACACTGAAGCTTTCTTT.

In this sample, this clonotype is medium-sized. V usage is TRBV6-1 and J usage is TRBJ1-1; 9 nucleotides align to TRBD1. After removal of 7 bases from V and 4 bases from J, the junction contained 4 bases not matched to a gene. Germline V gene lookup returns CDR1 MNHNS and CDR2 SASEGT. The CDR3 runs to 13 residues. DNA for the CDR3: TGTGCCAGCACCACGACAGGGGGCACTGAAGCTTTCTTT. Protein product: CASTTTGGTEAFF.

This clonotype came up many times. CDR3 sequence reads: CSANRQGGGTEAFF. DNA for the CDR3: TGCAGTGCTAACAGACAGGGGGGGGGCACTGAAGCTTTCTTT. V gene TRBV20-1 combines with J gene TRBJ1-1; 9 bases agree with TRBD1. J gave up 4 bases and V 4 bases, and 7 bases lay outside the gene matches. In germline, CDR1 is DFQATT, CDR2 SNEGSKA (reference sequence). CDR3 size: 14 residues.

At least ten counts were recorded for this clonotype. The chain uses TRBV29-1 and TRBJ2-6, with D possibly matching TRBD2 (7 bases). V was clipped by 6 bases and J by 2 bases, with 14 bases between them. The CDR3 covers 15 residues. The germline V gene has CDR1 SQVTM and CDR2 ANQGSEA. CDR3 residues: CSVGGQGAGANVLTF. The CDR3 nucleotides read TGCAGCGTCGGGGGGCAGGGAGCTGGGGCCAACGTCCTGACTTTC.

By share, this clonotype counts as medium-sized. The V gene is TRBV6-5, the J gene TRBJ1-5, with a possible D match to TRBD1 (6 bases). Germline lookup yields CDR1 MNHEY and CDR2 SVGAGI. V lost 7 bases and J 1 base, leaving 11 bases between the germline ends. This CDR3 is 14 amino acids long. The CDR3 here is CASMSGGSNQPQHF. The DNA of the CDR3 is TGTGCCAGCATGAGTGGGGGCAGCAATCAGCCCCAGCATTTT.

Within the sample, this clonotype is medium-sized (0.01 to 0.1%). This chain links TRBV19 with TRBJ1-5, with D possibly matching TRBD1 (6 bases). CDR3 length: 14 residues. Germline V CDR1 and CDR2: LNHDA, SQIVND (reference sequence). V was clipped by 2 bases and J by 7 bases, with 12 bases between them. The CDR3 protein is CASSIQGYGQPQHF. CDR3 bases: TGTGCCAGTAGTATACAGGGGTACGGCCAGCCCCAGCATTTT.

This clonotype was picked up many times. The CDR3 DNA is TGTGCCAGCACCGACTGGCAGGTCCTCTTAGGCTACACCTTC. Translated, it gives CASTDWQVLLGYTF. The rearrangement uses TRBV6-1 and TRBJ1-2; D is unclear. V gave up 7 bases and J gave up 8 bases, with 20 bases separating them. CDR1 and CDR2 from the germline V gene are MNHNS and SASEGT. This CDR3 comprises 14 residues.

This clonotype is deemed medium-sized. The chain employs TRBV5-1 and TRBJ1-1, with a tentative D call TRBD1 (5 bases). This CDR3 spans 15 amino acids. With 0 bases removed from V and 4 bases from J, the gap between germline ends came to 13 bases. CDR1 and CDR2 from the germline V gene are SGHRS and YFSETQ. In DNA, the CDR3 is TGCGCCAGCAGCTTGGCCGGCAGGGCCAGCACTGAAGCTTTCTTT. It yields the protein CASSLAGRASTEAFF.

This clonotype was detected ten times or more. This sequence joins TRBV12-3 or TRBV12-4 and TRBJ2-3, with D possibly called TRBD1 or TRBD2 (5 bases each). Trimming shortened V by 3 bases and J by 6 bases, and 13 bases separated the two germline ends. The CDR3 is 14 residues long. The CDR3: CASSLGPLSDTQYF. CDR3 coding DNA: TGTGCCAGCAGTTTGGGACCCTTAAGCGATACGCAGTATTTT.

In this sample, this clonotype is medium-sized. The gene calls are TRBV12-3 or TRBV12-4 and TRBJ1-5; D uncertain. CDR3 length: 15 residues. With 2 bases removed from V and 0 bases from J, the gap between germline ends came to 8 bases. The CDR3 is CASSLLQASNQPQHF. The CDR3 DNA is TGTGCCAGCAGTTTATTGCAGGCTAGCAATCAGCCCCAGCATTTT.

This clonotype was seen many times. The chain joins TRBV5-6 to TRBJ1-5, with D unresolved. In germline, CDR1 is SGHDT, CDR2 YYEEEE. Trimming removed 6 bases at V and 5 bases at J, with 12 bases between. The CDR3 loop spans 13 amino acids. DNA of the CDR3: TGTGCCAGCACAGTTGGGATTGATCAGCCCCAGCATTTT. Its protein product is CASTVGIDQPQHF.

This chain uses TRBV6-5 with TRBJ1-1; 7 positions agree with TRBD1. Germline-derived CDR1 and CDR2 are MNHEY and SVGAGI. The CDR3 consists of 13 residues. The trim removed 6 bases at V and 7 bases at J, leaving 8 bases unmatched. CDR3 DNA sequence: TGTGCCAGCAGCAGGGGGGGCGCGGGTGAAGCTTTCTTT. Residues: CASSRGGAGEAFF.